This TCR beta chain is from a study of tumor and adjacent non-tumor tissue in lung cancer. Overall study context: Patients were aged roughly 31 to 76, 10 men and about five women, stage I to III. Study results and limitations: TCR diversity was significantly greater in tumor than normal lung tissue.

This CDR3 has 13 amino acids. Trimming took off 2 bases at V and 2 bases at J, with 7 bases between the two ends. Germline CDR1 SGHRS, CDR2 YFSETQ. The template was RNA from unsorted bulk tissue. The library came from three nested PCR rounds adapted from ARM-PCR protocols. TCRdb ran MiXCR on the multiplex PCR reads and lists one entry per CDR3 protein. The sample lists approximately 130,000 distinct CDR3 sequences, 66% occurring once. This clonotype has only one observation. Antigen specificity is unknown. Sample: lung tumor tissue. This TCR came from a man aged 25 to 45 with non-small cell lung cancer. The V gene is TRBV5-1, the J gene TRBJ1-2, with no clear D. Here the CDR3 reads CASSFDRNYGYTF. In DNA, the CDR3 is TGCGCCAGCAGCTTCGACCGCAACTATGGCTACACCTTC. Full variable domain (remainder filled in from reference TRBV5-1 and TRBJ1-2): KAGVTQTPRYLIKTRGQQVTLSCSPISGHRSVSWYQQTPGQGLQFLFEYFSETQRNKGNFPGRFSGRQFSNSRSEMNVSTLELGDSALYLCASSFDRNYGYTFGSGTRLTVV.